This TCR beta chain was sequenced during a study of blood T cell repertoires in COVID-19. The CDR3 loop spans 16 amino acids. V shed 3 bases and J shed 0 bases, with 13 bases lying between them. From germline, CDR1 is MGHDK and CDR2 SYGVNS. TCRdb keeps only in-frame clones here, not all; method: immunoSEQ multiplex PCR. The profile shows roughly 140,000 clones, about 85% of them singletons. Seattle's cohort entered during active infection and was followed longitudinally. The specimen sequenced was peripheral blood. The chain couples TRBV25-1 to TRBJ2-3; D is possibly TRBD1 (6 bases). The TCR originated in a woman aged 60-75 years with COVID-19, enrolled during active disease. In nucleotides, the CDR3 is TGTGCCAGCAGTGACTCCGGACAGACTAGCACAGATACGCAGTATTTT. Translated, it gives CASSDSGQTSTDTQYF.